This record concerns one T cell receptor beta chain sequence. The sample is drawn from a study of human CD8 memory T cell subsets. This CDR3 region has 18 residues. UMI-labeled 5' RACE was used to make TCR beta libraries. Reanalyzing the 5' RACE reads, TCRdb keeps one entry per CDR3 protein, without DNA. This sample's table has some 12,000 distinct CDR3 sequences. The origin of this receptor is a human donor in good health. Sequenced: CD8+ T cells from PBMCs. V is TRBV23-1 and J is TRBJ2-7; TCRdb outputs TRBD2, but without DNA this stays unchecked. TRBV23-1 has ORF status, its function being uncertain. CDR3 amino acids: CASSQSRTSGAYSYEQYF.